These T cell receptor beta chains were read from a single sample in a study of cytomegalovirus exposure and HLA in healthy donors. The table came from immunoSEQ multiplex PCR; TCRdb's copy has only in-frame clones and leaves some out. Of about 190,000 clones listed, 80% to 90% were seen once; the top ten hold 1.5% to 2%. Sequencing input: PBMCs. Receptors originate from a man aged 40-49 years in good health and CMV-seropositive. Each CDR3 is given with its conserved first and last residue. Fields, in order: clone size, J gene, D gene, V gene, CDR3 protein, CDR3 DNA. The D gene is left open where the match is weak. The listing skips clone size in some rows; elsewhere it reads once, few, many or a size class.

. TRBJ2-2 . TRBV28 CASSLPGLPNTGELFF TGTGCCAGCAGCCTTCCGGGACTGCCGAACACCGGGGAGCTGTTTTTT
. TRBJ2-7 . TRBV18 CASSPGAEQYF TGTGCCAGCTCCCCAGGGGCCGAGCAGTACTTC
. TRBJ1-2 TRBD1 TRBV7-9 CASSPSGTGYGYTF TGTGCCAGCAGTCCCTCCGGGACAGGGTATGGCTACACCTTC
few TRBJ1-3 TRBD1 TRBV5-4 CASSVGQGRQGNTIYF TGTGCCAGCAGCGTGGGACAGGGAAGGCAGGGAAACACCATATATTTT
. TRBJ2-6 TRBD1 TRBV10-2 CASSAGTANSGANVLTF TGCGCCAGCAGTGCGGGGACAGCCAACTCTGGGGCCAACGTCCTGACTTTC
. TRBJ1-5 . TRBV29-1 CSVGGQQNQPQHF TGCAGCGTTGGAGGACAGCAGAATCAGCCCCAGCATTTT
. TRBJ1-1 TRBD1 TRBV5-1 CASSSLTGGTTEAFF TGCGCCAGCAGCTCGCTAACAGGGGGTACCACTGAAGCTTTCTTT
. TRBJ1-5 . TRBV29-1 CSVDLGPGVKYYSNQPQHF TGCAGCGTTGATCTCGGGCCAGGGGTGAAATACTATAGCAATCAGCCCCAGCATTTT
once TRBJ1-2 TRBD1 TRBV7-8 CASSQAGGFYGYTF TGTGCCAGCAGCCAGGCAGGGGGTTTCTATGGCTACACCTTC
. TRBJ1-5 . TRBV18 CASSLEWGRANQPQHF TGTGCCAGCTCCTTGGAGTGGGGCAGGGCGAATCAGCCCCAGCATTTT
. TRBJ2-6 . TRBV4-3 CASSQGGGMNGANVLTF TGCGCCAGCAGCCAAGGCGGCGGGATGAATGGGGCCAACGTCCTGACTTTC
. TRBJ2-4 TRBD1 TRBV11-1 CASSSTTGELNIQYF TGTGCCAGCAGTTCCACGACAGGGGAGTTAAACATTCAGTACTTC
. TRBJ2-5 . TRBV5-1 CASSPLGGETQYF TGCGCCAGCAGCCCCCTCGGGGGAGAGACCCAGTACTTC
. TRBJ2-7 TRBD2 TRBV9 CASSVGALTGGEQYF TGTGCCAGCAGCGTTGGGGCCTTAACGGGGGGCGAGCAGTACTTC
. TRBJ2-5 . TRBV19 CASSVGFRAGQETQYF TGTGCCAGTAGTGTCGGTTTTCGGGCGGGCCAGGAGACCCAGTACTTC
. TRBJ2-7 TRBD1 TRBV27 CASSFRQGSTYEQYF TGTGCCAGCAGTTTTCGACAGGGATCCACCTACGAGCAGTACTTC
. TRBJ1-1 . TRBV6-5 CASSYSTRTEAFF TGTGCCAGCAGTTACTCTACCAGGACTGAAGCTTTCTTT
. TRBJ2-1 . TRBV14 CASSHRRTGVGNEQFF TGTGCCAGCAGCCATCGAAGGACGGGGGTCGGAAATGAGCAGTTCTTC
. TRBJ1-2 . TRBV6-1 CASQSGADYGYTF TGTGCCAGCCAATCAGGGGCTGACTATGGCTACACCTTC
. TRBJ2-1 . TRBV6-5 CASSSFGTLSGGEQFF TGTGCCAGCAGTTCCTTCGGGACACTGTCTGGCGGTGAGCAGTTCTTC
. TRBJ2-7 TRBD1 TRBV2 CASNRDSSQEQYF TGTGCCAGCAATCGGGACAGTTCCCAAGAGCAGTACTTC
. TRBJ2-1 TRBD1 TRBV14 CASSATGYYNEQFF TGTGCCAGCAGCGCGACAGGGTACTACAATGAGCAGTTCTTC
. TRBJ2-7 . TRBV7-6 CASSLALDREQYF TGTGCCAGCAGCTTAGCGCTTGACAGGGAGCAGTACTTC
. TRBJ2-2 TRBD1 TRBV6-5 CAAEDRAAGELFF TGTGCCGCAGAGGACAGGGCGGCCGGGGAGCTGTTTTTT
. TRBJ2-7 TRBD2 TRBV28 CASTTNFGQTGTSGAAYEQYF TGTGCCAGCACCACTAATTTCGGACAGACCGGGACTAGCGGAGCAGCCTACGAGCAGTACTTC
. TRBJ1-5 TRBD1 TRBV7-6 CASSPTGGQPQHF TGTGCCAGCAGCCCCACAGGGGGTCAGCCCCAGCATTTT
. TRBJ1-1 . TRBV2 CASSDDRNTEAFF TGTGCCAGCAGCGACGACAGGAACACTGAAGCTTTCTTT
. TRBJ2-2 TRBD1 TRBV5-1 CASSLTTGYPGELFF TGCGCCAGCAGCTTAACGACAGGGTATCCCGGGGAGCTGTTTTTT
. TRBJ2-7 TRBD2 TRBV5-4 CASSSLGRFHEQYF TGTGCCAGCAGTTCCCTCGGGAGGTTCCACGAGCAGTACTTC
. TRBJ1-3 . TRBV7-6 CASSFNSAGSAGNTIYF TGTGCCAGCAGCTTCAATAGTGCGGGATCGGCTGGAAACACCATATATTTT
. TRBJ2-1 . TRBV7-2 CASSLVPSGVYNEQFF TGTGCCAGCAGCTTAGTCCCCAGCGGAGTGTACAATGAGCAGTTCTTC
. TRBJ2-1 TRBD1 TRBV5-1 CASSLGTGGLGEQFF TGCGCCAGCAGCTTGGGGACAGGGGGCCTAGGTGAGCAGTTCTTC
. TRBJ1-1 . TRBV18 CASSPPGVPEAFF TGTGCCAGCTCACCACCGGGAGTACCTGAAGCTTTCTTT
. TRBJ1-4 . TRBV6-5 CASSYLRGADEKLFF TGTGCCAGCAGTTACCTGCGGGGGGCAGATGAAAAACTGTTTTTT
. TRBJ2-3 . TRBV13 CASSPYTASTDTQYF TGTGCCAGCAGCCCATACACCGCTTCCACAGATACGCAGTATTTT
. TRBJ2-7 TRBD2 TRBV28 CASRTLIAGFYEQYF TGTGCCAGCAGGACCCTCATAGCGGGATTCTACGAGCAGTACTTC
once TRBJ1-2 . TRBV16 CASSRDTGINYGYTF TGTGCCAGCAGCCGCGACACAGGGATTAACTATGGCTACACCTTC
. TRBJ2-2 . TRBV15 CATSRDNANGELFF TGTGCCACCAGCAGAGATAATGCTAACGGGGAGCTGTTTTTT
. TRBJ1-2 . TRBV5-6 CASSPPEGRGGYTF TGTGCCAGCAGCCCCCCGGAGGGGCGGGGTGGCTACACCTTC
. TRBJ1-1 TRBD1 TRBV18 CASSQSGQGFSPEAFF TGTGCCAGCTCACAGTCGGGACAGGGTTTCAGCCCTGAAGCTTTCTTT
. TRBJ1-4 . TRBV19 CASILTRGNEKLFF TGTGCCAGCATTCTTACCAGGGGTAATGAAAAACTGTTTTTT